Presented here are 19 T cell receptor beta chains from one specimen sequenced in a study of CD8 T cells in ankylosing spondylitis (dated by TCRdb to about 2017). The study at large found these results: Blood from ankylosing spondylitis patients appeared to be characterized by a TCR beta motif composed of about eight highly homologous amino acid variants.

Their antigens remain unidentified. The method behind the library was 5' RACE. Sequencing used an Illumina HiSeq 2500. Clones were called with MiXCR by TCRdb after fastp trimmed the public reads at Q25, and only in-frame beta chains were retained. Each entry is one CDR3 protein sequence, shown with its most common DNA and genes. Recorded for this sample are 300,000 to 400,000 distinct CDR3 sequences; under 25% of them occurred a single time. About 16% of the sample rests with the top ten. Sequenced sample: blood, either unsorted or a sorted T cell fraction (not recorded which). The source of these receptors is a male donor with ankylosing spondylitis.

The table lists this clonotype with a few counts. V usage is TRBV7-9 and J usage is TRBJ1-1; D remains unclear. The CDR3 covers 13 residues. Germline V gene sequence: CDR1 SEHNR, CDR2 FQNEAQ (reference sequence). With 1 base removed from V and 6 bases from J, the gap between germline ends came to 9 bases. CDR3 residues: CASSLGTPAEAFF. The CDR3 DNA reads as TGTGCCAGCAGCTTAGGTACACCCGCTGAAGCTTTCTTT. The full variable domain, its missing parts supplied by reference TRBV7-9 and TRBJ1-1, is DTGVSQNPRHKITKRGQNVTFRCDPISEHNRLYWYRQTLGQGPEFLTYFQNEAQLEKSRLLSDRFSAERPKGSFSTLEIQRTEQGDSAMYLCASSLGTPAEAFFGQGTRLTVV.

This clonotype was seen more than once but under ten times. The chain has TRBV7-9 and TRBJ2-1, with 9 bases aligning to TRBD1. Germline CDR1 and CDR2: SEHNR and FQNEAQ (reference sequence). The length of the CDR3 is 12 residues. V shed 5 bases and J 11 bases; nucleotides not matched to a gene: 4. CDR3 in DNA: TGTGCCAGCAGCAGACAGGGGGGGAAGCAGTTCTTC. This codes for CASSRQGGKQFF.

The genes are TRBV6-2 or TRBV6-3 and TRBJ2-7, with a tentative D call TRBD2 (6 bases). This CDR3 spans 14 amino acids. Germline V CDR1 and CDR2: MNHEY, SVGEGT. With 7 bases removed from V and 7 bases from J, the gap between germline ends came to 20 bases. The CDR3 loop reads CASKPSGRAGEQYF. DNA for the CDR3: TGTGCCAGCAAGCCCTCCGGCAGGGCGGGGGAGCAGTACTTC.

The count of this clonotype is one. The chain links TRBV20-1 to TRBJ2-3, with D perhaps TRBD2 (7 bases). V dropped 6 bases and J dropped 5 bases, with 15 bases sitting between them. The CDR3 has 13 residues. Germline CDR1 and CDR2: DFQATT and SNEGSKA (reference sequence). CDR3: CSARRGARDTQYF. In nucleotides, the CDR3 is TGCAGTGCCCGACGGGGGGCACGAGATACGCAGTATTTT.

This clonotype has just one count. At one end, the junction sequence differs from germline, possibly due to a read error. The chain uses TRBV25-1 and TRBJ1-1; no reliable D call. The CDR3 spans 8 residues. CDR1 is MGHDK and CDR2 is SYGVNS in the germline V gene. CDR3 residues: CASSGPFF. Here the CDR3 DNA reads TGTGCCAGCAGTGGGCCCTTTTTT.

This chain links TRBV5-1 with TRBJ2-1; 14 bases map to TRBD2. The germline V gene encodes CDR1 SGHRS and CDR2 YFSETQ. The V and J ends lost 6 bases and 5 bases, in that order; junction bases with no gene match: 7. This CDR3 spans 16 amino acids. CDR3 sequence: CASTRPGLAGDNEQFF. The CDR3 DNA follows: TGCGCCAGCACACGACCGGGACTAGCGGGGGACAATGAGCAGTTCTTC.

The V and J genes are TRBV2 and TRBJ2-1; tentative D call: TRBD2 (6 bases). Germline V gene lookup returns CDR1 SNHLY and CDR2 FYNNEI. The V end was cut by 8 bases, the J end by 2 bases, with 25 bases between. CDR3 size: 18 residues. The CDR3 sequence is CASVRETGNVEAYNEQFF. The DNA of the CDR3 is TGTGCCAGCGTTCGGGAGACGGGGAACGTGGAGGCCTACAATGAGCAGTTCTTC.

This clonotype came up a few times. The chain joins TRBV7-3 to TRBJ2-2, with D possibly being TRBD2 (5 bases). V shed 5 bases and J shed 4 bases, with 14 bases lying between them. The CDR3 has 15 residues. Germline loops: CDR1 SGHTA, CDR2 FQGTGA. The CDR3 region has the DNA TGTGCCAGCAGCCCCCTCGTAGCGAGCACCGGGGAGCTGTTTTTT. It specifies CASSPLVASTGELFF.

This clonotype came up many times. This chain uses TRBV12-3 or TRBV12-4 with TRBJ2-1, with D possibly matching TRBD2 (5 bases). The CDR3 runs 13 residues. Trimming removed 8 bases from V and 4 bases from J, with 12 bases in between. The CDR3 region has the DNA TGTGCCAGCGGAGGCGTGATGTACAATGAGCAGTTCTTC. Its protein is CASGGVMYNEQFF.

This chain links TRBV27 with TRBJ1-6; D is undetermined. Trimming removed 3 bases at V and 0 bases at J, with 12 bases between. The germline gives CDR1 MNHEY, CDR2 SMNVEV (reference sequence). This CDR3 region has 17 residues. CDR3 loop: CASSFQSGNSYNSPLHF. The CDR3 DNA follows: TGTGCCAGCAGTTTTCAGAGCGGCAACTCCTATAATTCACCCCTCCACTTT.

This clonotype has just a few counts. The chain uses TRBV28 and TRBJ2-1, with 9 bases fitting TRBD2. V lost 8 bases, J lost 4 bases, and 12 bases stayed unmatched. Germline V CDR1 and CDR2: MDHEN, SYDVKM. The CDR3 length is 16 residues. CDR3 region: CASRTRWRGGYNEQFF. The CDR3 bases are TGTGCCAGCCGAACTAGGTGGCGGGGGGGGTACAATGAGCAGTTCTTC.

The chain couples TRBV12-3 or TRBV12-4 to TRBJ1-1; D call uncertain. The CDR3 is 13 amino acids. Trimming removed 2 bases at V and 1 base at J, with 5 bases between. The CDR3 DNA follows: TGTGCCAGCAGTTTATTGCCGAACACTGAAGCTTTCTTT. Protein sequence: CASSLLPNTEAFF.

This clonotype was counted at least ten times. The rearrangement joins TRBV29-1 to TRBJ2-7; 9 nucleotides agree with TRBD1. The CDR3 runs 14 residues. Germline V gives CDR1 SQVTM, CDR2 ANQGSEA. The trim removed 7 bases at V and 0 bases at J, leaving 7 bases unmatched. The CDR3 region is CSAKGQGDSYEQYF. DNA for the CDR3: TGCAGCGCCAAGGGACAGGGTGACTCCTACGAGCAGTACTTC.

This rearrangement joins TRBV5-1 to TRBJ2-1, with TRBD2 matching 7 bases. The germline gives CDR1 SGHRS, CDR2 YFSETQ. CDR3 length equals 14 residues. V trimming: 3 bases; J trimming: 8 bases; junction bases outside the gene matches: 8. The CDR3 DNA reads TGCGCCAGCAGCTCGGGAGGCTCGCTTGATGAGCAGTTCTTC. Translation gives CASSSGGSLDEQFF.

This clonotype came up a few times. J is TRBJ2-3 and V is TRBV20-1; D tentatively fits TRBD1 or TRBD2 (6 bases each). V was cut by 3 bases and J by 5 bases, with 18 bases left in between. CDR3 length: 15 residues. Germline V gene data show CDR1 as DFQATT and CDR2 as SNEGSKA (reference sequence). The CDR3 reads CSARGATGAGDTQYF. The CDR3 nucleotides read TGCAGTGCTAGGGGGGCCACGGGAGCGGGAGATACGCAGTATTTT.

This clonotype was detected once. The V and J genes are TRBV24-1 and TRBJ2-3; D call uncertain. V shed 8 bases and J shed 0 bases, with 8 bases lying between them. From germline, CDR1 is KGHDR and CDR2 SFDVKD. The length of the CDR3 is 13 residues. CDR3 nucleotide sequence: TGTGCCACCAATGGAGCTAGCACAGATACGCAGTATTTT. Translation: CATNGASTDTQYF.

The CDR3 region has the DNA TGTGCCAGCAGCCAAGTGTGGGGGAGCTCCTACAATGAGCAGTTCTTC. Translating gives CASSQVWGSSYNEQFF. The chain uses TRBV3-1 and TRBJ2-1; either TRBD1 or TRBD2 may supply D (5 bases each). V dropped 1 base and J dropped 0 bases, with 10 bases sitting between them. There are 16 residues in the CDR3. Germline CDR1 reads LGHDT; CDR2 reads YNNKEL (reference sequence).

CDR3 coding DNA: TGTGCCAGCAGCCCCCGAGGGGGGGTAAGGTCTGGGGCCAACGTCCTGACTTTC. Encoded protein: CASSPRGGVRSGANVLTF. The chain carries TRBV14 and TRBJ2-6; TRBD2 is a possible D gene (7 bases). CDR1 is SGHDN and CDR2 is FVKESK in the germline V gene. This CDR3 spans 18 amino acids. V gave up 4 bases and J gave up 1 base, with 17 bases separating them.

This clonotype was seen a few times. The gene calls are TRBV18 and TRBJ2-3; either TRBD1 or TRBD2 may supply D (6 bases each). Germline CDR1 is KGHSH and CDR2 is LQKENI. CDR3 length: 15 residues. V lost 2 bases, J lost 4 bases, and 13 bases lay in between. The CDR3 DNA reads as TGTGCCAGCTCACCAAGGGGGGCGGCCGCAGATACGCAGTATTTT. Amino acids: CASSPRGAAADTQYF.